These 12 T cell receptor beta chains came from one sample sequenced in a study of Graves' ophthalmopathy and Graves' hyperthyroidism (dated by TCRdb to 2016 to 2019). The reads were generated on an Illumina HiSeq 2000. For repertoire sequencing, TCR beta CDR3 regions were amplified from RNA transcripts. A first-round RT-PCR used HTBI primers with the Qiagen OneStep RT-PCR kit, followed by a second-round multiplex PCR, size selection and purification. TCRdb applied fastp at Q25 and MiXCR to the public reads, then kept only in-frame beta chains. Each entry merges the rows of one CDR3 protein and shows their most common DNA and genes. The sample data list approximately 460,000 distinct CDR3 sequences, and approximately 15% of these were observed just once. The ten top clones hold 8% to 10% of the sample. Sequenced sample: blood. These receptors all stem from a woman under 40 with Graves' ophthalmopathy. Donor details come from another sample of the same person, matched by shared clones.

This rearrangement joins TRBV6-2 or TRBV6-3 to TRBJ2-7; 7 nucleotides line up with TRBD1. This CDR3 is built from 14 residues. V lost 4 bases and J lost 6; bases outside the gene matches: 9. Germline V lookup: CDR1 MNHEY, CDR2 SVGEGT. The CDR3 DNA sequence: TGTGCCAGCAGTTCGACAGGGTTAGGTGGCGAGCAGTACGTC. Translated: CASSSTGLGGEQYV.

This clonotype was seen many times. The rearrangement joins TRBV19 to TRBJ2-2, with D maybe TRBD1 (6 bases). This CDR3 has 15 residues. Trimming stripped 4 bases from V and 0 bases from J, with 9 bases between. Germline CDR1 reads LNHDA; CDR2 reads SQIVND (reference sequence). CDR3 in amino acids: CASSKDSANTGELFF. As DNA, the CDR3 is TGTGCCAGTAGTAAGGACAGCGCGAACACCGGGGAGCTGTTTTTT.

This clonotype was recorded many times. The chain recombines TRBV20-1 with TRBJ2-7; no reliable D call. The CDR3 length is 12 residues. The V and J ends lost 5 bases and 5 bases respectively, with 13 bases between them. CDR1 is DFQATT, CDR2 SNEGSKA, per germline (reference sequence). DNA of the CDR3: TGCAGTGCTCCCGGTGGATTTAACGAGCAGTACTTC. Protein sequence: CSAPGGFNEQYF.

V is TRBV24-1 and J is TRBJ1-2, with a possible D match to TRBD1 (5 bases). V lost 7 bases and J 9 bases, leaving 11 bases between the germline ends. Germline V gene lookup returns CDR1 KGHDR and CDR2 SFDVKD. The CDR3 spans 11 residues. The CDR3 nucleotides read TGTGCCACCAGGGGGGAAGGAAGCTACACCTTC. It yields the protein CATRGEGSYTF.

This clonotype has at least ten counts. The rearrangement uses TRBV27 and TRBJ1-1; tentative D call: TRBD1 (6 bases). The CDR3 is 15 amino acids. The germline V gene encodes CDR1 MNHEY and CDR2 SMNVEV (reference sequence). V dropped 2 bases and J dropped 6 bases, with 16 bases sitting between them. The CDR3 region has the DNA TGTGCCAGCAGTTTAAGAGGGCAGGGGAGATCTGAAGCTTTCTTT. Its translation is CASSLRGQGRSEAFF.

This clonotype was seen ten or more times. The chain joins TRBV12-3 or TRBV12-4 to TRBJ1-5; D unresolved. V was shortened by 2 bases and J by 8 bases, with 16 bases between the two germline ends. This CDR3 comprises 15 residues. The CDR3 nucleotides are TGTGCCAGCAGTTTATCTCCAATCGGGAGCAAGCCCCAGCATTTT. It yields the protein CASSLSPIGSKPQHF.

This clonotype was seen repeatedly, ten times or more. This chain links TRBV20-1 with TRBJ1-1; D is ambiguous. Germline V gene lookup returns CDR1 DFQATT and CDR2 SNEGSKA (reference sequence). Trimming took 3 bases from V and 5 from J, leaving 10 bases between them. CDR3 length equals 12 residues. The CDR3 reads CSASPTLTEAFF. CDR3 in DNA: TGCAGTGCTAGTCCGACATTGACTGAAGCTTTCTTT.

CDR3 sequence: CASSLGGLRTQYF. The CDR3, as DNA: TGTGCCAGCAGCCTGGGGGGGTTAAGGACCCAGTACTTC. This chain joins TRBV7-2 and TRBJ2-5; 7 positions match TRBD2. CDR1 is SGHTA, CDR2 FQGNSA, per germline. The trim removed 5 bases at V and 7 bases at J, leaving 7 bases unmatched. The CDR3 extends over 13 amino acids. Full variable domain (remainder filled in from reference TRBV7-2 and TRBJ2-5): GAGVSQSPSNKVTEKGKDVELRCDPISGHTALYWYRQSLGQGLEFLIYFQGNSAPDKSGLPSDRFSAERTGGSVSTLTIQRTQQEDSAVYLCASSLGGLRTQYFGPGTRLLVL.

The table lists this clonotype with many counts. A read error may produce the germline difference seen at one junction end. The V and J genes are TRBV6-1 and TRBJ2-7; maybe TRBD2 (6 bases). Germline CDR1 and CDR2: MNHNS and SASEGT. The CDR3 is 14 residues long. The CDR3, as DNA: TGTGCCGGCAGAGAGGGGACTTTAAACCGCGAGCAGTACTTC. This gives the protein CAGREGTLNREQYF.

This clonotype was seen many times. This sequence joins TRBV7-8 and TRBJ2-7; 9 bases match TRBD2. V shed 8 bases and J 4 bases; nucleotides not matched to a gene: 9. Germline CDR1 is SGHVS and CDR2 is FQNEAQ. The CDR3 totals 14 residues. The DNA for the CDR3 is TGTGCCAGCTCCGAGAGCGGGGGGCCTTACGAGCAGTACTTC. Its translation: CASSESGGPYEQYF.

This clonotype was seen ten or more times. The chain uses TRBV6-5 and TRBJ1-1; 7 bases align to TRBD1. V lost 5 bases and J lost 0; bases outside the gene matches: 6. Germline CDR1 and CDR2: MNHEY and SVGAGI. The CDR3 covers 15 residues. As DNA, the CDR3 is TGTGCCAGCAGTCGTCCCAGGGGGTTGAACACTGAAGCTTTCTTT. This translates into CASSRPRGLNTEAFF.

Ten or more counts support this clonotype. Since no conserved phenylalanine or tryptophan closes the CDR3, a read error is the likely cause. The chain couples TRBV6-1 to TRBJ1-1; TRBD1 matches at 7 bases. CDR1 is MNHNS and CDR2 is SASEGT in the germline V gene. V dropped 10 bases and J dropped 1; count of bases not matched to a gene: 6. This CDR3 is 13 amino acids long. The CDR3 nucleotides are TGTGCCAACAAAGACAGGGAGAACACTGAAGCTTTCTCT. Its protein is CANKDRENTEAFS.